These T cell receptor beta chains were read from a single sample in a study of blood T cell repertoires in COVID-19. Clones were read by immunoSEQ multiplex PCR, and TCRdb kept only the in-frame ones, dropping some. The table includes about 270,000 clones, about four fifths detected once. Sequenced material: peripheral blood. The receptors originated from a woman aged 18-29 years with acute or convalescent COVID-19. Each CDR3 is given with its conserved first and last residue. A D gene is named only where the DNA matches it firmly. The size of a clone is reported for some rows only, either as once, few or many, or as a class for expanded clones.

d_gene: -; j_gene: TRBJ1-2; abundance: -; v_gene: TRBV28; CDR3nt: TGTGCCAGCACAACTGGGGGGGATGGCTATGGCTACACCTTC; CDR3aa: CASTTGGDGYGYTF
d_gene: TRBD1; j_gene: TRBJ1-6; abundance: -; v_gene: TRBV19; CDR3nt: TGTGCCAGTAGTACGGTGGGACAGGGAATTTCACCCCTCCACTTT; CDR3aa: CASSTVGQGISPLHF
d_gene: -; j_gene: TRBJ2-3; abundance: many; v_gene: TRBV18; CDR3nt: TGTGCCAGCTCACCAACACCGTCGATCACAGATACGCAGTATTTT; CDR3aa: CASSPTPSITDTQYF
d_gene: TRBD1; j_gene: TRBJ1-3; abundance: once; v_gene: TRBV15; CDR3nt: TGTGCCACCAGCAGAGCGGACAGGGAGCATACTGGAAACACCATATATTTT; CDR3aa: CATSRADREHTGNTIYF
d_gene: -; j_gene: TRBJ1-2; abundance: -; v_gene: TRBV10-1; CDR3nt: TGCGCCAGCAGAGCCCCGGGGGGCATTAGGATTTTTTCTAACTATGGCTACACCTTC; CDR3aa: CASRAPGGIRIFSNYGYTF
d_gene: -; j_gene: TRBJ2-7; abundance: -; v_gene: TRBV9; CDR3nt: TGTGCCAGCAGCGTAGAATCAGGGTCCACCTACGAGCAGTACTTC; CDR3aa: CASSVESGSTYEQYF
d_gene: -; j_gene: TRBJ1-2; abundance: few; v_gene: TRBV7-2; CDR3nt: TGTGCCAGCAGCTATGACAGCGACTATGGCTACACCTTC; CDR3aa: CASSYDSDYGYTF
d_gene: TRBD1; j_gene: TRBJ2-4; abundance: -; v_gene: TRBV3-1/TRBV3-2; CDR3nt: TGTGCCAGCAGCCAAAAGTTCGGAGGGACAGGGGAACGGAACATTCAGTACTTC; CDR3aa: CASSQKFGGTGERNIQYF
d_gene: -; j_gene: TRBJ2-2; abundance: -; v_gene: TRBV4-3; CDR3nt: TGCGCCAGCAGCCCCTCGTCGGGAGCGAACACCGGGGAGCTGTTTTTT; CDR3aa: CASSPSSGANTGELFF
d_gene: -; j_gene: TRBJ1-1; abundance: -; v_gene: TRBV18; CDR3nt: TGTGCCAGCTCACCACGGGGGGACGGGGCATACACTGAAGCTTTCTTT; CDR3aa: CASSPRGDGAYTEAFF
d_gene: TRBD2; j_gene: TRBJ2-1; abundance: -; v_gene: TRBV6-5; CDR3nt: TGTGCCAGCAGCTCTAGCGGAAGCTCCTACAATGAGCAGTTCTTC; CDR3aa: CASSSSGSSYNEQFF
d_gene: TRBD2; j_gene: TRBJ2-7; abundance: -; v_gene: TRBV27; CDR3nt: TGTGCCAGCAGTGGACGACTAGCTAATACAGAGCGAAACGAGCAGTACTTC; CDR3aa: CASSGRLANTERNEQYF
d_gene: -; j_gene: TRBJ2-7; abundance: -; v_gene: TRBV7-2; CDR3nt: TGTGCCAGCAGCCAAGTAGGGGCGGCCTACGAGCAGTACTTC; CDR3aa: CASSQVGAAYEQYF
d_gene: -; j_gene: TRBJ2-5; abundance: -; v_gene: TRBV7-8; CDR3nt: TGTGCCAGCAGCTTCACTCAACAAGAGACCCAGTACTTC; CDR3aa: CASSFTQQETQYF
d_gene: TRBD2; j_gene: TRBJ2-2; abundance: -; v_gene: TRBV9; CDR3nt: TGTGCCAGCAGCGTTAGGGAACTAGCGGGAGCTGGCACCGGGGAGCTGTTTTTT; CDR3aa: CASSVRELAGAGTGELFF
d_gene: TRBD1; j_gene: TRBJ1-2; abundance: -; v_gene: TRBV12-3/TRBV12-4; CDR3nt: TGTGCCAGCCTTGGGACAGGGGATGGCTACACCTTC; CDR3aa: CASLGTGDGYTF
d_gene: -; j_gene: TRBJ2-2; abundance: -; v_gene: TRBV28; CDR3nt: TGTGCCAGCAGTCCCCTCAGCACCGGGGAGCTGTTTTTT; CDR3aa: CASSPLSTGELFF
d_gene: TRBD1; j_gene: TRBJ1-4; abundance: -; v_gene: TRBV12-3/TRBV12-4; CDR3nt: TGTGCCAGCAGTTCGACAGGGAAGCCAAGGCTGGTTTTT; CDR3aa: CASSSTGKPRLVF
d_gene: TRBD1; j_gene: TRBJ1-4; abundance: few; v_gene: TRBV7-9; CDR3nt: TGTGCCAGCAGCGAGGGGACAGTTGAAAAACTGTTTTTT; CDR3aa: CASSEGTVEKLFF
d_gene: TRBD2; j_gene: TRBJ2-1; abundance: -; v_gene: TRBV11-2; CDR3nt: TGTGCCAGCAGCTTAGATTCTAGCGGGAGGACCGCTAGAGTTCACAATGAGCAGTTCTTC; CDR3aa: CASSLDSSGRTARVHNEQFF
d_gene: TRBD2; j_gene: TRBJ2-3; abundance: -; v_gene: TRBV15; CDR3nt: TGTGCCACCAGCAGAGAGCCGGGACTAGCTACCACAGATACGCAGTATTTT; CDR3aa: CATSREPGLATTDTQYF
d_gene: TRBD2; j_gene: TRBJ2-7; abundance: -; v_gene: TRBV5-1; CDR3nt: TGCGCCAGCAGAACTAGCGTCTCCTACGAGCAGTACTTC; CDR3aa: CASRTSVSYEQYF
d_gene: -; j_gene: TRBJ1-1; abundance: -; v_gene: TRBV27; CDR3nt: TGTGCCAGCAGTTTATTTGGGGGGGAGAACACTGAAGCTTTCTTT; CDR3aa: CASSLFGGENTEAFF
d_gene: -; j_gene: TRBJ1-1; abundance: once; v_gene: TRBV9; CDR3nt: TGTGCCAGCAGCGTATCCGCAGCGGCGAACACTGAAGCTTTCTTT; CDR3aa: CASSVSAAANTEAFF
d_gene: TRBD1; j_gene: TRBJ1-5; abundance: -; v_gene: TRBV11-3; CDR3nt: TGTGCCAGCCACAAAATCCGGGACAGGGGGCCTTATAGCAATCAGCCCCAGCATTTT; CDR3aa: CASHKIRDRGPYSNQPQHF
d_gene: TRBD2; j_gene: TRBJ2-1; abundance: -; v_gene: TRBV7-6; CDR3nt: TGTGCCAGCAGCTCCGGACTAGCGGGAGGGTTCAATGAGCAGTTCTTC; CDR3aa: CASSSGLAGGFNEQFF
d_gene: -; j_gene: TRBJ2-6; abundance: -; v_gene: TRBV7-3; CDR3nt: TGTGCCAGCAGCCCCTGGAGAAGCAACGTCCTGACTTTC; CDR3aa: CASSPWRSNVLTF
d_gene: TRBD1; j_gene: TRBJ1-1; abundance: -; v_gene: TRBV7-9; CDR3nt: TGTGCCAGCAGCGTGCAGGGGGCTACTGAAGCTTTCTTT; CDR3aa: CASSVQGATEAFF
d_gene: -; j_gene: TRBJ2-1; abundance: -; v_gene: TRBV25-1; CDR3nt: TGTGCCACCTATAATTCCTTTAAGTATTTCTTC; CDR3aa: CATYNSFKYFF
d_gene: -; j_gene: TRBJ1-6; abundance: -; v_gene: TRBV5-1; CDR3nt: TGCGCCAGCACGGTCGGTGTCTCAGGAGGTAATTCACCCCTCCACTTT; CDR3aa: CASTVGVSGGNSPLHF
d_gene: -; j_gene: TRBJ2-7; abundance: -; v_gene: TRBV7-2; CDR3nt: TGTGCCAGCAGCTTAGCGCAGTTCAGCGTATACGAGCAGTACTTC; CDR3aa: CASSLAQFSVYEQYF
d_gene: -; j_gene: TRBJ2-1; abundance: once; v_gene: TRBV12-3/TRBV12-4; CDR3nt: TGTGCCAGCAGGATAAGACTTGACAATGAGCAGTTCTTC; CDR3aa: CASRIRLDNEQFF
d_gene: TRBD2; j_gene: TRBJ2-1; abundance: -; v_gene: TRBV9; CDR3nt: TGTGCCAGCAGCGTAGATCTAGCGGGAGAATACAATGAGCAGTTCTTC; CDR3aa: CASSVDLAGEYNEQFF
d_gene: TRBD2; j_gene: TRBJ2-7; abundance: -; v_gene: TRBV2; CDR3nt: TGTGCCAGCAGTCGAGGATTTTATACTAGCGGGAGGGCCACCTACGAGCAGTACTTC; CDR3aa: CASSRGFYTSGRATYEQYF
d_gene: TRBD1; j_gene: TRBJ2-1; abundance: -; v_gene: TRBV5-5; CDR3nt: TGTGCCAGCAGCTTGGATTCTTGGACAGGGATTAACAATGAGCAGTTCTTC; CDR3aa: CASSLDSWTGINNEQFF
d_gene: -; j_gene: TRBJ2-1; abundance: few; v_gene: TRBV19; CDR3nt: TGTGCCAGTAGTATAGCGGGAGTTCTCCCTGACAATGAGCAGTTCTTC; CDR3aa: CASSIAGVLPDNEQFF
d_gene: TRBD2; j_gene: TRBJ2-1; abundance: -; v_gene: TRBV18; CDR3nt: TGTGCCAGCTCACCCCCGGGAGCGGGGGACAATGAGCAGTTCTTC; CDR3aa: CASSPPGAGDNEQFF
d_gene: -; j_gene: TRBJ1-1; abundance: -; v_gene: TRBV9; CDR3nt: TGTGCCAGCAGCGTAGGTCAGGGTGAAGCTTTCTTT; CDR3aa: CASSVGQGEAFF
d_gene: -; j_gene: TRBJ2-3; abundance: -; v_gene: TRBV11-2; CDR3nt: TGTGCCAGCAGCTTAGATCCCAGGGGAGATACGCAGTATTTT; CDR3aa: CASSLDPRGDTQYF
d_gene: TRBD1; j_gene: TRBJ1-5; abundance: -; v_gene: TRBV6-5; CDR3nt: TGTGCCAGCAGATTATTGGACAGGGCCAATCAGCCCCAGCATTTT; CDR3aa: CASRLLDRANQPQHF
d_gene: TRBD1; j_gene: TRBJ1-1; abundance: -; v_gene: TRBV14; CDR3nt: TGTGCCAGCAGCCCGACCGGGACAGGGAACACTGAAGCTTTCTTT; CDR3aa: CASSPTGTGNTEAFF
d_gene: TRBD1; j_gene: TRBJ1-6; abundance: -; v_gene: TRBV4-1; CDR3nt: TGCGCCAGCAGCCAACCGAGGGACAGGAAAAATTCACCCCTCCACTTT; CDR3aa: CASSQPRDRKNSPLHF